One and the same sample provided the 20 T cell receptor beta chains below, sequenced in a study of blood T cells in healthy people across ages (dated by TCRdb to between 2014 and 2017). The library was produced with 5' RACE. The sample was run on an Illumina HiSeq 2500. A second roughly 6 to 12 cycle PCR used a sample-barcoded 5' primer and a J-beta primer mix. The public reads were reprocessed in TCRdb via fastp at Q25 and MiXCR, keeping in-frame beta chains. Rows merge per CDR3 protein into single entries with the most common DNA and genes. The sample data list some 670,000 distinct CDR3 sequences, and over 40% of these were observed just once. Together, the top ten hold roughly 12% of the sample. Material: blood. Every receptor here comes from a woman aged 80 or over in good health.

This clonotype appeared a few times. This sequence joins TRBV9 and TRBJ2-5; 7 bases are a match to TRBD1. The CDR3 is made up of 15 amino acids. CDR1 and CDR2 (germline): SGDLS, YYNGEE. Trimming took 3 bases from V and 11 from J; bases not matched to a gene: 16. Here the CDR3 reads CASSGWDSAGNEQYF. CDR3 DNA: TGTGCCAGCAGCGGTTGGGACAGTGCGGGCAATGAGCAGTACTTC.

The CDR3 spells CASSFKVSGANVLTF. As DNA, the CDR3 is TGTGCCAGCAGCTTTAAAGTCTCTGGGGCCAACGTCCTGACTTTC. The chain employs TRBV5-4 and TRBJ2-6; D unresolved. Trimming left V 2 bases short and J 0 bases short, with 6 bases between. Germline CDR1 SGHNT, CDR2 YYREEE (reference sequence). This CDR3 is 15 amino acids long.

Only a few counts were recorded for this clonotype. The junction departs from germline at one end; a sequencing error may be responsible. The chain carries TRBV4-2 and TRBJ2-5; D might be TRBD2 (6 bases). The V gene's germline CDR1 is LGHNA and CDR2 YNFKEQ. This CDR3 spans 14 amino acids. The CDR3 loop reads CASSEETGTGAQYF. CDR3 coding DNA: TGTGCCAGCAGCGAAGAAACCGGTACGGGGGCCCAGTACTTC.

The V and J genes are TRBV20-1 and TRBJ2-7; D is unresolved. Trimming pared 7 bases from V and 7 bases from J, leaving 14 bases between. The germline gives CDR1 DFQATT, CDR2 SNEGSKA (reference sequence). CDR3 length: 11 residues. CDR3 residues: CSVDGYNEQYF. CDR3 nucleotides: TGCAGTGTTGACGGCTACAATGAGCAGTACTTC.

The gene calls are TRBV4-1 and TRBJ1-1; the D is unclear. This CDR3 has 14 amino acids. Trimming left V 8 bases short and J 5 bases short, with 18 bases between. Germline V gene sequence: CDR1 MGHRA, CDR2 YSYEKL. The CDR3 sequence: CASRFHGIGTEAFF. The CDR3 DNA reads TGCGCCAGCCGATTCCATGGGATCGGTACTGAAGCTTTCTTT.

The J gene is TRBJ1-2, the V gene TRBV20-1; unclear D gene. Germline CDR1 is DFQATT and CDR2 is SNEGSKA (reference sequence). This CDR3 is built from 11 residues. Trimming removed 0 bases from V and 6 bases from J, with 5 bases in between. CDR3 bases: TGCAGTGCTAGAGATCTAGATGGCTACACCTTC. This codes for CSARDLDGYTF.

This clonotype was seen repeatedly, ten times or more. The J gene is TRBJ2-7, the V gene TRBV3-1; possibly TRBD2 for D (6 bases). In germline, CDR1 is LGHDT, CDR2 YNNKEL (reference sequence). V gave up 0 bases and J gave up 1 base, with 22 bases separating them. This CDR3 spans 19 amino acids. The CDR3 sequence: CASSQEKLRPSAQSYEQYF. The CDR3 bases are TGTGCCAGCAGCCAAGAGAAGTTAAGGCCTAGCGCACAATCCTACGAGCAGTACTTC.

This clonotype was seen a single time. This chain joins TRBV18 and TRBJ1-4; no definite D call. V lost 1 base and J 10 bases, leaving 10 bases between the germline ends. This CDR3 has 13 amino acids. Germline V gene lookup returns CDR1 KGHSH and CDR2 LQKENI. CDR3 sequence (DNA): TGTGCCAGCTCACCACTAACGGGTGGAAAACTGTTTTTT. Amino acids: CASSPLTGGKLFF.

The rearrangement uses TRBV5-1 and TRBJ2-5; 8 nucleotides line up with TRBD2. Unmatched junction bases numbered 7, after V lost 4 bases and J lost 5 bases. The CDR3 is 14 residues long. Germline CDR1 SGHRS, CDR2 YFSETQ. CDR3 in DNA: TGCGCCAGCAGCGCGGGACTAGGAAGGGAGACCCAGTACTTC. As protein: CASSAGLGRETQYF.

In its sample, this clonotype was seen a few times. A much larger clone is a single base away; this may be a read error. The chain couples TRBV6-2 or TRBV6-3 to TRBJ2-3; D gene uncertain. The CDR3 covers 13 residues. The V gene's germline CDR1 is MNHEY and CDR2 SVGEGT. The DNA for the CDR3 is TGTGCCAGCAGGGTGCGGAATACAGATACGCGGTATTTT. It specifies CASRVRNTDTRYF.

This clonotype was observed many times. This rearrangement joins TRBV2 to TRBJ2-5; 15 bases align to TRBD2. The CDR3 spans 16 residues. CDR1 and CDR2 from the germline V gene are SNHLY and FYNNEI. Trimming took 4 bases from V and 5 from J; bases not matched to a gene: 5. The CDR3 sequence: CASSAYGLAGGETQYF. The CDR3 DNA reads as TGTGCCAGCAGTGCCTACGGACTAGCGGGAGGGGAGACCCAGTACTTC.

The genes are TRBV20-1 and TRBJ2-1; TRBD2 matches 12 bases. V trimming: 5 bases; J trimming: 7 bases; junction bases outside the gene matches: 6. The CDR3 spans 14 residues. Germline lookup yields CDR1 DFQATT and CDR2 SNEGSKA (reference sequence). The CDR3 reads CSAWTSGMGNEQFF. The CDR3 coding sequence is TGCAGTGCTTGGACTAGCGGGATGGGTAATGAGCAGTTCTTC.

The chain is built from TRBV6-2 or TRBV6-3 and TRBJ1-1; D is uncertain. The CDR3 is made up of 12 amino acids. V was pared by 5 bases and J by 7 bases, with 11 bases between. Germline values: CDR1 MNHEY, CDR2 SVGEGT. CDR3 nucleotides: TGTGCCAGCAGTCGGGTCCGCCATGAAGCTTTCTTT. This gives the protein CASSRVRHEAFF.

In nucleotides, the CDR3 is TGCACCAGCGCAACTTTGACTAGCGGGGGGGAAGAGACCCAGTACTTC. Translated, it gives CTSATLTSGGEETQYF. V and J are TRBV1 and TRBJ2-5; TRBD2 reflects the table's D call only, with no check against the DNA. TRBV1 is a known pseudogene. The CDR3 runs to 16 residues.

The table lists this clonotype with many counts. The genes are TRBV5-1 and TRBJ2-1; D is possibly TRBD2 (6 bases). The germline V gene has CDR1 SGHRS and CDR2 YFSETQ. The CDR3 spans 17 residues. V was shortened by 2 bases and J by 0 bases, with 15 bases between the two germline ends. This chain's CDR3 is CASSFGGGASSYNEQFF. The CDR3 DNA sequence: TGCGCCAGCAGCTTTGGCGGCGGGGCGAGCTCCTACAATGAGCAGTTCTTC.

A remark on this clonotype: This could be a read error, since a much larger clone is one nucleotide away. Written as DNA, the CDR3 is TGTGCCAGCAGCTCCTGGGGGGCGTCCTGCAATGAGCAGTTCTTC. Protein product: CASSSWGASCNEQFF. V usage is TRBV7-2 and J usage is TRBJ2-1; D is perhaps TRBD1 or TRBD2 (6 bases each). The CDR3 runs 15 residues. Per germline, CDR1 SGHTA and CDR2 FQGNSA.

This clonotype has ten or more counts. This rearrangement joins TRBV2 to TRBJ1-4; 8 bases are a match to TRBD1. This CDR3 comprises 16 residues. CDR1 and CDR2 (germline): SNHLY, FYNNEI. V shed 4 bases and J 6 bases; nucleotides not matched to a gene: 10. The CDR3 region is CASSVVQTGEDEKLFF. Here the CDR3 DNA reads TGTGCCAGCAGTGTAGTCCAGACAGGGGAGGATGAAAAACTGTTTTTT.

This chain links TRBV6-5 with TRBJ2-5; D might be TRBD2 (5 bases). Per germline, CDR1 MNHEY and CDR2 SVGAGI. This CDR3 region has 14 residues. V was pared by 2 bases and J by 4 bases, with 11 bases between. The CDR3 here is CASSYGLGRETQYF. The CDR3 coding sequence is TGTGCCAGCAGTTACGGCCTGGGGAGAGAGACCCAGTACTTC.

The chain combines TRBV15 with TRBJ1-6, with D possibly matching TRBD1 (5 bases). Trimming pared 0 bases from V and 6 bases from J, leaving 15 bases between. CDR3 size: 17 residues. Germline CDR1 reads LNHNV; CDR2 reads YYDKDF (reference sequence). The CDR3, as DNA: TGTGCCACCAGCAGAGATCGGGCGGGGGGTAGTAATTCACCCCTCCACTTT. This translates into CATSRDRAGGSNSPLHF.

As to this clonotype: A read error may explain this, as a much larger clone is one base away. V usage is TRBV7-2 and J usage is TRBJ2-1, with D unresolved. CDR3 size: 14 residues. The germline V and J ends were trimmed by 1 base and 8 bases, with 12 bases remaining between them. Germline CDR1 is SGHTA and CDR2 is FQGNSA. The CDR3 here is CASSLVRMYDEQFF. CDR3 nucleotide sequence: TGTGCCAGCAGCTTAGTCCGGATGTACGATGAGCAGTTCTTC.